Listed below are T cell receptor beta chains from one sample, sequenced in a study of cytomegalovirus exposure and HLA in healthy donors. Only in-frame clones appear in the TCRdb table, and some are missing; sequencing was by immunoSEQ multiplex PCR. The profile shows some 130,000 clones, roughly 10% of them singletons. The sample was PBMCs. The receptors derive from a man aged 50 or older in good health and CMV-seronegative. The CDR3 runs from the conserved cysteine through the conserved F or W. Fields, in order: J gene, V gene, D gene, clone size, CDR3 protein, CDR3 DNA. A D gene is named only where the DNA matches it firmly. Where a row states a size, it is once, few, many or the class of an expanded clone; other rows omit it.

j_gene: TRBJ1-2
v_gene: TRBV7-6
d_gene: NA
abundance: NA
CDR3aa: CASSPIPQGSGYTF
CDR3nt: TGTGCCAGCAGCCCCATCCCACAGGGAAGTGGCTACACCTTC

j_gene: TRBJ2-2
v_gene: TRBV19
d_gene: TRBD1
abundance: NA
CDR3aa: CASIGDRQGRRTGELFF
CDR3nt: TGTGCCAGTATCGGGGACCGACAGGGCCGACGGACCGGGGAGCTGTTTTTT

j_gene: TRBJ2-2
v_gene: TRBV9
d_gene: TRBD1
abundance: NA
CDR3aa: CASSGSRGTGDITGELFF
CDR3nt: TGTGCCAGCAGCGGTAGTAGGGGGACAGGGGATATCACCGGGGAGCTGTTTTTT

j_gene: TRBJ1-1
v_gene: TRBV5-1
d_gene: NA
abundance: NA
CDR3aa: CASSPREGNTEAFF
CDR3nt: TGCGCCAGCAGCCCCAGGGAAGGGAACACTGAAGCTTTCTTT

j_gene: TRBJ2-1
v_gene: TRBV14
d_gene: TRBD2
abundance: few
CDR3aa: CASMTSGRKNNEQFF
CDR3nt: TGTGCCAGCATGACTAGCGGGAGGAAGAACAATGAGCAGTTCTTC

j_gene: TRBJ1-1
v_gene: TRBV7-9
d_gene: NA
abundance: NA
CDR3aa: CASRLDRNTEAFF
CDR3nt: TGTGCCAGCAGGCTGGACAGGAACACTGAAGCTTTCTTT

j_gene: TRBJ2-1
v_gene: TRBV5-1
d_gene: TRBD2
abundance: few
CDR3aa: CASSLGGLAGGEGNEQFF
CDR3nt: TGCGCCAGCAGCTTGGGGGGACTAGCGGGAGGTGAGGGGAATGAGCAGTTCTTC

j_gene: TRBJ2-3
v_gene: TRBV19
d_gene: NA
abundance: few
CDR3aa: CASSSLWEDTDTQYF
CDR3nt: TGTGCCAGTAGTTCCCTATGGGAGGACACAGATACGCAGTATTTT

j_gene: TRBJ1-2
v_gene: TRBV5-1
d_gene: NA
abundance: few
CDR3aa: CASSTGQPPNYGYTF
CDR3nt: TGCGCCAGCAGCACAGGACAGCCGCCTAACTATGGCTACACCTTC

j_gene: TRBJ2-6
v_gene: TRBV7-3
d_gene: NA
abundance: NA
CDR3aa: CASSSPQGSGADVLTF
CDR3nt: TGTGCCAGCAGCTCCCCCCAGGGCTCTGGGGCCGACGTCCTGACTTTC

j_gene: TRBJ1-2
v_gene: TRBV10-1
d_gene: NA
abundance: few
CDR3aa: CASSEDNNYGYTF
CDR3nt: TGCGCCAGCAGTGAGGACAATAACTATGGCTACACCTTC

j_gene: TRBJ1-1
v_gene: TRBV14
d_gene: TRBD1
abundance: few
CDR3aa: CASSPATGTANTEAFF
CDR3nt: TGTGCCAGCAGCCCCGCAACCGGGACAGCGAACACTGAAGCTTTCTTT

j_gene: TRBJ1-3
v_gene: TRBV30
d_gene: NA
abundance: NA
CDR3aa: CAWSLLGGPSGNTIYF
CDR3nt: TGTGCCTGGAGTTTGCTGGGAGGGCCTTCTGGAAACACCATATATTTT

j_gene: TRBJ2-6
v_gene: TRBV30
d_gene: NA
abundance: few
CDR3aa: CAWTKSNAGANVLTF
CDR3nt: TGTGCCTGGACGAAGAGCAACGCTGGGGCCAACGTCCTGACTTTC

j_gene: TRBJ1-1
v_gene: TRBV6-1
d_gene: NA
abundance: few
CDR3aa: CASSEVHGSNTEAFF
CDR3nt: TGTGCCAGCAGTGAAGTCCACGGGAGCAACACTGAAGCTTTCTTT

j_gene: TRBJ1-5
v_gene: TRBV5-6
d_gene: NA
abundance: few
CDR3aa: CASSLAGRGWENQPQHF
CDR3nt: TGTGCCAGCAGCTTGGCCGGGCGGGGATGGGAGAATCAGCCCCAGCATTTT

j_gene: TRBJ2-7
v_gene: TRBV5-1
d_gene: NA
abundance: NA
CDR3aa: CASSLNRGTSYEQYF
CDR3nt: TGCGCCAGCAGCTTGAATCGCGGGACCAGCTACGAGCAGTACTTC

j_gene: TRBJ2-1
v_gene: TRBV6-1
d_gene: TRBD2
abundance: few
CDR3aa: CASSEEAGGSNEQFF
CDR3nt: TGTGCCAGCAGTGAAGAAGCGGGGGGGAGTAATGAGCAGTTCTTC

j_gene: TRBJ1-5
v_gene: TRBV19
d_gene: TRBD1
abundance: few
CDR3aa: CASSPDRGGNQPQHF
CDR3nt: TGTGCCTCCTCCCCGGACAGGGGAGGTAATCAGCCCCAGCATTTT

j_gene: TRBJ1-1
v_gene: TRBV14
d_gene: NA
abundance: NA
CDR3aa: CASSQLQGTEAFF
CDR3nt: TGTGCCAGCAGCCAACTACAGGGAACTGAAGCTTTCTTT

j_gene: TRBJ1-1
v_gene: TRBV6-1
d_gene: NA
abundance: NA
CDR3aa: CATILGAEAFF
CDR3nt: TGTGCCACCATTTTAGGAGCTGAAGCTTTCTTT

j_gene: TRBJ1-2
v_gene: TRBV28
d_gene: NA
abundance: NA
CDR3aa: CASSLVEYGGYTF
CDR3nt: TGTGCCAGCAGTTTGGTGGAGTATGGGGGCTACACCTTC

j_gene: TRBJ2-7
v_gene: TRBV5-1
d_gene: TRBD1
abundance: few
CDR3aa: CASSEDRGLREQYF
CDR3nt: TGCGCCAGCAGCGAGGACAGGGGATTACGGGAGCAGTACTTC